The 12 T cell receptor beta chains presented below share a single source sample, sequenced in a study of blood T cell repertoires in COVID-19. TCRdb's table, derived via immunoSEQ multiplex PCR, lists solely in-frame clones and lacks some. Of 130,000 or so clones in the sample, approximately 84% were seen once. The sample was peripheral blood. These receptors originate from a man in his fifties or sixties with acute or convalescent COVID-19.

This clone was detected only once. This chain uses TRBV5-4 with TRBJ2-1, with 10 positions matching TRBD2. In germline, CDR1 is SGHNT, CDR2 YYREEE (reference sequence). Trimming at V came to 2 bases and at J to 7 bases, leaving 3 bases not matched to a gene. The CDR3 is 14 amino acids. The CDR3 region has the DNA TGTGCCAGCAGCTTAAGCGGGGGGGGGAATGAGCAGTTCTTC. This encodes CASSLSGGGNEQFF.

The chain combines TRBV12-3 or TRBV12-4 with TRBJ1-6; D gene unclear. Trimming removed 6 bases from V and 8 bases from J, with 8 bases in between. The CDR3 length is 12 residues. The CDR3 nucleotides read TGTGCCAGCAGCTCTATCTATTCACCCCTCCACTTT. This sequence encodes CASSSIYSPLHF.

The chain couples TRBV6-5 to TRBJ2-2, with 7 bases fitting TRBD1. The V and J ends lost 6 bases and 2 bases, in that order; junction bases with no gene match: 6. The CDR3 spans 15 residues. Germline lookup yields CDR1 MNHEY and CDR2 SVGAGI. The CDR3 region is CASRRGQINTGELFF. In nucleotides, the CDR3 is TGTGCCAGCAGAAGGGGACAGATAAACACCGGGGAGCTGTTTTTT.

The J gene is TRBJ1-5, the V gene TRBV27, with D possibly being TRBD1 (5 bases). The germline gives CDR1 MNHEY, CDR2 SMNVEV (reference sequence). Trimming removed 2 bases from V and 3 bases from J, with 8 bases in between. This CDR3 has 14 residues. The CDR3 region is CASSLQGINQPQHF. DNA of the CDR3: TGTGCCAGCAGTTTACAGGGAATCAATCAGCCCCAGCATTTT.

The chain combines TRBV5-6 with TRBJ2-3; 8 nucleotides line up with TRBD2. There are 16 residues in the CDR3. Trimming removed 0 bases from V and 1 base from J; junction bases left unmatched: 4. Germline CDR1 and CDR2: SGHDT and YYEEEE. Here the CDR3 DNA reads TGTGCCAGCAGCTTGGTAGCGGGGATCCGCACAGATACGCAGTATTTT. It specifies CASSLVAGIRTDTQYF.

The chain links TRBV7-3 to TRBJ2-1, with a tentative D call TRBD2 (6 bases). V dropped 5 bases and J dropped 2 bases, with 16 bases sitting between them. CDR1 is SGHTA, CDR2 FQGTGA, per germline. The CDR3 totals 16 residues. The CDR3 loop is CASSVGLAGAYNEQFF. DNA for the CDR3: TGTGCCAGCAGCGTGGGACTTGCCGGCGCCTACAATGAGCAGTTCTTC. Full variable domain (rest looked up from reference TRBV7-3 and TRBJ2-1): GAGVSQTPSNKVTEKGKYVELRCDPISGHTALYWYRQSLGQGPEFLIYFQGTGAADDSGLPNDRFFAVRPEGSVSTLKIQRTERGDSAVYLCASSVGLAGAYNEQFFGPGTRLTVL.

The chain links TRBV10-3 to TRBJ2-3, with 7 bases that match TRBD2. Germline values: CDR1 ENHRY, CDR2 SYGVKD. This CDR3 has 15 amino acids. After removal of 6 bases from V and 3 bases from J, the junction contained 9 bases not matched to a gene. The CDR3 loop is CAIRGRGVGTDTQYF. The CDR3 bases are TGTGCCATCAGAGGGAGGGGTGTTGGGACAGATACGCAGTATTTT.

This sequence joins TRBV5-1 and TRBJ1-6, with D possibly matching TRBD1 (6 bases). V dropped 6 bases and J dropped 8 bases, with 18 bases sitting between them. Per the germline V gene, CDR1 is SGHRS and CDR2 is YFSETQ. The CDR3 is made up of 15 amino acids. CDR3 sequence (DNA): TGCGCCAGCACCCTTGGGGGCAGGGATTATTCACCCCTCCACTTT. Translated, it gives CASTLGGRDYSPLHF.

This clone was observed a handful of times. V usage is TRBV3-1 (or the pseudogene TRBV3-2) and J usage is TRBJ2-3; D is ambiguous. Germline CDR1 LGHDT, CDR2 YNNKEL (reference sequence). The CDR3 sequence is 15 residues long. Trimming took 3 bases from V and 0 from J, leaving 10 bases between them. CDR3 bases: TGTGCCAGCAGCCACCCTACCTCTAGCACAGATACGCAGTATTTT. The encoded protein is CASSHPTSSTDTQYF.

The rearrangement uses TRBV5-8 and TRBJ1-2, with 7 bases lining up with TRBD1. V gave up 1 base and J gave up 5 bases; unmatched junction bases: 11. Per the germline V gene, CDR1 is SGHTS and CDR2 is YDEGEE. The CDR3 has 16 amino acids. CDR3 sequence (DNA): TGTGCCAGCAGCTTGTTCGTGAGATCAGGGGGTTATGGCTACACCTTC. It yields the protein CASSLFVRSGGYGYTF. The full variable domain, with the rest looked up from reference TRBV5-8 and TRBJ1-2, is EAGVTQSPTHLIKTRGQQATLRCSPISGHTSVYWYQQALGLGLQFLLWYDEGEERNRGNFPPRFSGRQFPNYSSELNVNALELEDSALYLCASSLFVRSGGYGYTFGSGTRLTVV.

This clone was recorded only once. V usage is TRBV29-1 and J usage is TRBJ1-1; D is ambiguous. Trimming cost V 3 bases and J 9 bases, with 11 bases left between them. Germline CDR1 reads SQVTM; CDR2 reads ANQGSEA. The CDR3 contains 11 residues. The CDR3 region has the DNA TGCAGCGTTGATCTCGAGGTGAAAGCTTTCTTT. Translating it yields CSVDLEVKAFF.

The chain carries TRBV7-9 and TRBJ2-1; D perhaps matches TRBD1 (6 bases). V was cut by 5 bases and J by 15 bases, with 20 bases left in between. The CDR3 sequence is 13 residues long. Germline V gives CDR1 SEHNR, CDR2 FQNEAQ (reference sequence). CDR3: CASSLHDRWGMFF. CDR3 nucleotides: TGTGCCAGCAGCCTACACGACAGGTGGGGGATGTTCTTC.